Here is one TCR beta chain with its context. No antigen is known for it. 60 Vbeta and 13 Jbeta primers were used in PCR. Method: immunoSEQ multiplex PCR; TCRdb's copy keeps in-frame clones and lacks some. Of more than 110,000 clones listed, 65% to 80% are singletons. Each donor's status was that of a healthy bone marrow donor. This sample is drawn from a study of cytomegalovirus exposure and HLA in healthy donors. Study-level results: A missense variant in DCLRE1C was later tied to TCR beta V- and J-gene trimming. Later work found most CMV-associated TCR beta chains apparently HLA-restricted.

The specimen was PBMCs. The sequence derives from a male donor in good health and CMV-seropositive.

CDR3 residues: CATSRPQSTGGNTEAFF. CDR3 bases: TGTGCCACCAGCAGACCTCAATCGACAGGCGGAAACACTGAAGCTTTCTTT. The genes are TRBV15 and TRBJ1-1; D possibly corresponds to TRBD1 (6 bases). V dropped 2 bases and J dropped 2 bases, with 18 bases sitting between them. The length of the CDR3 is 17 residues. Germline-derived CDR1 and CDR2 are LNHNV and YYDKDF (reference sequence). The whole variable domain, filled in from reference TRBV15 and TRBJ1-1, reads DAMVIQNPRYQVTQFGKPVTLSCSQTLNHNVMYWYQQKSSQAPKLLFHYYDKDFNNEADTPDNFQSRRPNTSFCFLDIRSPGLGDTAMYLCATSRPQSTGGNTEAFFGQGTRLTVV.